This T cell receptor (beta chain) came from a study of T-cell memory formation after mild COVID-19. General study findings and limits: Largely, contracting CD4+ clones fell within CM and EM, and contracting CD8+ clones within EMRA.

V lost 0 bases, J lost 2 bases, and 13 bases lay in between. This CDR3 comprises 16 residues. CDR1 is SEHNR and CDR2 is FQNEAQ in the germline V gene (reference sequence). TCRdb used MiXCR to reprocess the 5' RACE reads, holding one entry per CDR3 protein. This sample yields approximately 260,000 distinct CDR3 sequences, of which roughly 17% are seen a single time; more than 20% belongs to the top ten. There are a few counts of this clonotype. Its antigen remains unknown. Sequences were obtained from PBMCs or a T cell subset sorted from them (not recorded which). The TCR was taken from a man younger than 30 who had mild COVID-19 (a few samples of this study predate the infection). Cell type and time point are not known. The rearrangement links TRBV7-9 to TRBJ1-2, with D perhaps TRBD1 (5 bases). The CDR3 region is CASSLAADSANYGYTF. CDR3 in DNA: TGTGCCAGCAGCTTAGCGGCCGACAGCGCCAACTATGGCTACACCTTC.